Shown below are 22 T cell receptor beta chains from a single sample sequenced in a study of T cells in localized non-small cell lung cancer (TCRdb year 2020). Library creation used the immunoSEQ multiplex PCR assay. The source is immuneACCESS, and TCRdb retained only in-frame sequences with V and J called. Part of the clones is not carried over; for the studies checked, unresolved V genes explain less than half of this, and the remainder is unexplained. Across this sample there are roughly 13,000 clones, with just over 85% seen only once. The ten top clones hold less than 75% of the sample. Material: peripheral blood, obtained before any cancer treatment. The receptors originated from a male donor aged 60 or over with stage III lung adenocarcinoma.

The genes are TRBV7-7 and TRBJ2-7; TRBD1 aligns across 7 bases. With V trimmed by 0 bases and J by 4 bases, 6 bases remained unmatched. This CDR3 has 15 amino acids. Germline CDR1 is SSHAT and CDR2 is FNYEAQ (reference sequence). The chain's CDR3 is CASSLAEGAGYEQYF. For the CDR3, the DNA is TGTGCCAGCAGCTTAGCAGAGGGGGCAGGGTACGAGCAGTACTTC.

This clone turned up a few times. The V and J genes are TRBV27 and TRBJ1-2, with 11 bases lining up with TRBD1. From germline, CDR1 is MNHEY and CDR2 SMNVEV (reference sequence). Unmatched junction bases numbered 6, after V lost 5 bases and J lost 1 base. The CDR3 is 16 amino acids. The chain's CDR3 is CASSRTGGSGNYGYTF. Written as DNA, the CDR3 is TGTGCCAGCAGTCGGACAGGGGGCAGCGGTAACTATGGCTACACCTTC.

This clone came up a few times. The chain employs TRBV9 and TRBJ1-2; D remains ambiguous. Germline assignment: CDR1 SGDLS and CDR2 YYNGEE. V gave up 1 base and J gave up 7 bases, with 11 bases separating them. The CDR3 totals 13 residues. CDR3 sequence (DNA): TGTGCCAGCAGCGTACCCCCCACTAGTGGCTACACCTTC. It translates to CASSVPPTSGYTF.

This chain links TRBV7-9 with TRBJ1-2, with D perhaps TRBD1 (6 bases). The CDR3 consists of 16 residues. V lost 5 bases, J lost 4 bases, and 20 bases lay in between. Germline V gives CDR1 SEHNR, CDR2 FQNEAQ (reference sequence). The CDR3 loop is CASSAGQGTPGYGYTF. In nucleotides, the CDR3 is TGTGCCAGCAGCGCGGGGCAGGGGACGCCAGGCTATGGCTACACCTTC.

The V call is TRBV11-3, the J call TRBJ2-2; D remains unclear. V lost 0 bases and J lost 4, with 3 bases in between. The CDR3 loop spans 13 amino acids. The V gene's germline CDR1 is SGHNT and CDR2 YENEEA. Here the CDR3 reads CASSLEGTGELFF. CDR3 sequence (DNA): TGTGCCAGCAGCTTAGAAGGCACCGGGGAGCTGTTTTTT. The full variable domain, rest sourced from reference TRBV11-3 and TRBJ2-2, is EAGVVQSPRYKIIEKKQPVAFWCNPISGHNTLYWYLQNLGQGPELLIRYENEEAVDDSQLPKDRFSAERLKGVDSTLKIQPAELGDSAVYLCASSLEGTGELFFGEGSRLTVL.

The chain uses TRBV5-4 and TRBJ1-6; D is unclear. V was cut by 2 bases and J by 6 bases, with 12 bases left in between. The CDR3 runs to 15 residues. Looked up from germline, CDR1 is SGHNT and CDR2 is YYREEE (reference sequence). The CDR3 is CASSFREGGNSPLHF. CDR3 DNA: TGTGCCAGCAGCTTCCGCGAAGGTGGTAATTCACCCCTCCACTTT.

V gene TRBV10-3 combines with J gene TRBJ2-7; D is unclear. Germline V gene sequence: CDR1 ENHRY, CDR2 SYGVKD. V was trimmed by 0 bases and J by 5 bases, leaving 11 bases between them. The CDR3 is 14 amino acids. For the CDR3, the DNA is TGTGCCATCAGTGAGTCGGAGACCTTAAACGAGCAGTACTTC. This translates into CAISESETLNEQYF.

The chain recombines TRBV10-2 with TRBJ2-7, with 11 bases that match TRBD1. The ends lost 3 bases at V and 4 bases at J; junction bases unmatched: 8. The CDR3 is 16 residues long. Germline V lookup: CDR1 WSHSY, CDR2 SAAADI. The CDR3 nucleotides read TGCGCCAGCAGTGACGAAGGACAGGGGGCGCGGTACGAGCAGTACTTC. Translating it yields CASSDEGQGARYEQYF.

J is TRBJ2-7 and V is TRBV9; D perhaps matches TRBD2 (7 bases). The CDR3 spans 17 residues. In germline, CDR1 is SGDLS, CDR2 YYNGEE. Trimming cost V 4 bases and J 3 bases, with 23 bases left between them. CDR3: CASSPPVGRGDYYEQYF. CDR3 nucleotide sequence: TGTGCCAGCAGCCCCCCGGTAGGGAGGGGGGATTACTACGAGCAGTACTTC.

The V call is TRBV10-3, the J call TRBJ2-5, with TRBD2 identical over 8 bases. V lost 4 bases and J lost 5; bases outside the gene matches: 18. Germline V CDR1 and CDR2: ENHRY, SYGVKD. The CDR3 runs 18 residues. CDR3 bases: TGTGCCATCAGTGCGTCCCGTGGCGGGGGGACTCCGGGTGAGACCCAGTACTTC. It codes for CAISASRGGGTPGETQYF.

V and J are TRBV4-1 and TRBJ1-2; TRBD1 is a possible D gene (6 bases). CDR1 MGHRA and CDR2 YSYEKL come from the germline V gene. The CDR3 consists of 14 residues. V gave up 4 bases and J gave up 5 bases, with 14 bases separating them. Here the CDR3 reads CASSREEGGYGYTF. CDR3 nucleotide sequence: TGCGCCAGCAGCCGAGAGGAGGGGGGTTATGGCTACACCTTC.

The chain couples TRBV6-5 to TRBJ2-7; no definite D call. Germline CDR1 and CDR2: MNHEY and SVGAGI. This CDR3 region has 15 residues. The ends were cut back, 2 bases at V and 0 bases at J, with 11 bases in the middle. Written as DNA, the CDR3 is TGTGCCAGCAGTTACCGGCCCGGGTCCTCCTACGAGCAGTACTTC. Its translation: CASSYRPGSSYEQYF.

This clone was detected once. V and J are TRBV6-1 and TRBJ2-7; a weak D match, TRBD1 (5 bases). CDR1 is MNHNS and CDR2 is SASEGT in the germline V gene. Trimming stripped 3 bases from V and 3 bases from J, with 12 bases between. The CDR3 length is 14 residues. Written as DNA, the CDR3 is TGTGCCAGCAGTGAGGGGCCCCAGGGCTACGAGCAGTACTTC. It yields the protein CASSEGPQGYEQYF.

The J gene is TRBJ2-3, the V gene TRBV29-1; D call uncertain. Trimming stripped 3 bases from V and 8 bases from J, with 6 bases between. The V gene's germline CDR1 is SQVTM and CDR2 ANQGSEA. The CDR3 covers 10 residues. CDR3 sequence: CSVDRVTQYF. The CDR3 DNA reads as TGCAGCGTTGATCGGGTTACGCAGTATTTT.

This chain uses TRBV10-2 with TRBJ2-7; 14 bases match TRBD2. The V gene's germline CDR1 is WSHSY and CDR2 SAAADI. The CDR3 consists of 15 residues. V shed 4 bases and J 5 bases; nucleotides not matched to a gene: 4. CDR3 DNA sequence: TGCGCCAGCAGTGCGGGACTAGCGGGGGTCGACGAGCAGTACTTC. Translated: CASSAGLAGVDEQYF.

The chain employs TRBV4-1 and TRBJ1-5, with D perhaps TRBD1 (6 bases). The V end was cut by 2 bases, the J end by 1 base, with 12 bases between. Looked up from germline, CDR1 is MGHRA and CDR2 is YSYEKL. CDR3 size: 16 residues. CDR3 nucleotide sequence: TGCGCCAGCAGCCAACACCCAGGGGAAAGCAATCAGCCCCAGCATTTT. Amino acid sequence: CASSQHPGESNQPQHF.

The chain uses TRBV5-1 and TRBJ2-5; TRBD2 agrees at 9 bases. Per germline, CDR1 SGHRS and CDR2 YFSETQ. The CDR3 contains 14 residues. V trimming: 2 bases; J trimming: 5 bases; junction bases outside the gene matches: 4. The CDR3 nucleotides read TGCGCCAGCAGCTTAGTAGCGGGAGTGGAGACCCAGTACTTC. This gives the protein CASSLVAGVETQYF. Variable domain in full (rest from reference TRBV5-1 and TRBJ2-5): KAGVTQTPRYLIKTRGQQVTLSCSPISGHRSVSWYQQTPGQGLQFLFEYFSETQRNKGNFPGRFSGRQFSNSRSEMNVSTLELGDSALYLCASSLVAGVETQYFGPGTRLLVL.

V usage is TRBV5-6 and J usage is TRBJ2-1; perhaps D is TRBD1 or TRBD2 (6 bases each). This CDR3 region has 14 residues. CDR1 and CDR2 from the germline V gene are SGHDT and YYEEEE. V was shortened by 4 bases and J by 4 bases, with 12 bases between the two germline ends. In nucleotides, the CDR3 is TGTGCCAGCAGCCCTAGGGGGGCTTACAATGAGCAGTTCTTC. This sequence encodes CASSPRGAYNEQFF.

CDR3 in amino acids: CASSWTDPTDTQYF. The DNA for the CDR3 is TGCGCCAGCAGCTGGACGGATCCCACAGATACGCAGTATTTT. The V gene is TRBV5-1, the J gene TRBJ2-3; D not resolved. Germline values: CDR1 SGHRS, CDR2 YFSETQ. Trimming took off 3 bases at V and 2 bases at J, with 10 bases between the two ends. This CDR3 region has 14 residues.

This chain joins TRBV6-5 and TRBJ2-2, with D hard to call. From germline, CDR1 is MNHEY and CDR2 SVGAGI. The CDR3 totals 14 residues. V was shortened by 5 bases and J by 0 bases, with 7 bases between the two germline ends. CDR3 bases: TGTGCCAGCAGTCCCGGACCGAACACCGGGGAGCTGTTTTTT. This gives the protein CASSPGPNTGELFF.

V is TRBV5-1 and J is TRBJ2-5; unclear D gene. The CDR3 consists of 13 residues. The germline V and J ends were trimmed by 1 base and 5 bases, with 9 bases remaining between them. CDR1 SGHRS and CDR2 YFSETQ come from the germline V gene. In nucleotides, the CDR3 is TGCGCCAGCAGCTTGCAGGCGTACGAGACCCAGTACTTC. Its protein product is CASSLQAYETQYF.

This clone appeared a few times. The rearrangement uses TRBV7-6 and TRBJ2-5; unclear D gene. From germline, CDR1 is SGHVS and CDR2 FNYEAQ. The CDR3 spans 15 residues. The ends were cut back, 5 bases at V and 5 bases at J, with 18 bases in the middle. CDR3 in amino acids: CASSPLEIELETQYF. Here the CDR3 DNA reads TGTGCCAGCAGCCCCCTTGAGATAGAGCTTGAGACCCAGTACTTC.